This T cell receptor (beta chain) was obtained from a study of STAT5B mutations in CD4+ large granular lymphocyte leukemia. Study overall: Among healthy donors, a particular HLA allele went with more CDR3 'QG' motifs.

V was pared by 2 bases and J by 5 bases, with 5 bases of the junction left unmatched. This CDR3 is built from 15 residues. The V gene's germline CDR1 is SGHTA and CDR2 FQGNSA. Sequencing used immunoSEQ multiplex PCR; TCRdb keeps in-frame clones, though not all of them. The sample includes 31,000 or so clones, roughly 84% seen only once; the top ten take roughly 2%. Input material: CD4+ T cells from blood buffy coats. The chain joins TRBV7-2 to TRBJ2-5; 10 bases are a match to TRBD2. This clonotype was obtained from a human donor in good health. The chain's CDR3 is CASSLRAGGRETQYF. In DNA, the CDR3 is TGTGCCAGCAGCTTAAGAGCGGGGGGGCGTGAGACCCAGTACTTC.